This T cell receptor beta chain stems from a study of CD8 T cells in ankylosing spondylitis (dated by TCRdb to 2016 to 2017). About the full investigation: The study profiled T cell receptor beta repertoires in healthy donors and ankylosing spondylitis patients to find disease-linked TCR variants. The whole study cohort included 108 healthy donors and 25 ankylosing spondylitis patients. Samples of peripheral blood were taken, and for ankylosing spondylitis patients, synovial fluid was collected as well.

Concerning this clonotype itself: Its antigen is still unknown. No clone much larger than this one lies a single base away; base qualities are absent.

V sheds 2 bases and J sheds 9 bases, leaving 17 bases between their ends. For CDR1 and CDR2, the germline V gene lists MNHEY and SVGAGI. From cysteine to phenylalanine, the CDR3 is 14 amino acids long. CDR3 DNA only is kept here, 42 bases in frame from base 1. Sequencing was performed on an Illumina HiSeq 2500. Quantitative 5'-RACE with molecular barcodes was the method used to prepare the TCR beta libraries. In the original analysis: To identify disease-linked TCR variants, a new computational method was used, one built on a probabilistic model of VDJ rearrangement. TCRdb trimmed public reads at Q25 via fastp, called clones via MiXCR and kept in-frame beta chains. CDR3 protein sequences are deduplicated, and each keeps its most common genes and DNA. The V and J calls were determined by TCRdb, not by the authors. In this sample the table shows around 540,000 distinct CDR3 sequences, roughly 13% of which occur a single time. Clones ranked in the top ten supply under 7.5% of the sample.

What the research found in general, with its limitations: A TCR beta motif of several highly homologous amino acid variants appeared characteristic of blood from ankylosing spondylitis patients. Some of the motif variants had been reported before in the synovial fluid and blood of reactive arthritis patients, a finding that suggests common disease-initiation mechanisms. The disease-linked clones were reported as significantly enriched in matched synovial fluid samples from ankylosing spondylitis patients. In peripheral blood, the disease-linked clones were found at relatively low frequencies and had a CD8+ phenotype.

The rearrangement joined TRBV6-5 to TRBJ2-7; the best D guess is TRBD2, with 5 bases matching. Sequencing was performed on blood, either unsorted or a sorted T cell fraction (not recorded which). The sequence was collected from a male donor with ankylosing spondylitis. This receptor has the CDR3 CASSYRGSQYGQYF. The nucleotides read TGTGCCAGCAGTTACAGAGGGTCCCAATATGGGCAGTACTTC.